The next 31 T cell receptor beta chains were all read from a single sample in a study of T cells in Graves' hyperthyroidism and ophthalmopathy. Template material for amplifying TCR beta CDR3 regions consisted of RNA transcripts. During a first-round RT-PCR of the TCR CDR3, the HTBI primer set was used. MiXCR, applied by TCRdb to the multiplex PCR reads, yields one record per CDR3 protein. Here the sample spans about 100,000 distinct CDR3 sequences, 15% to 20% being singletons. The sample was blood. Receptors were obtained from a woman in her forties or fifties with Graves' hyperthyroidism.

The count of this clonotype is one. This chain connects TRBV28 to TRBJ2-2; 7 bases align to TRBD1. The V gene end was trimmed by 0 bases and the J gene end by 3 bases; junction bases not matched to a gene: 4. This CDR3 contains 16 residues. Germline loops: CDR1 MDHEN, CDR2 SYDVKM. The CDR3 is CASSLWTGLDTGELFF. For the CDR3, the DNA is TGTGCCAGCAGTTTATGGACAGGGCTTGACACCGGGGAGCTGTTTTTT.

This clonotype occurred many times. The genes are TRBV12-3 or TRBV12-4 and TRBJ2-5; D might be TRBD1 (7 bases). The germline V and J ends were trimmed by 2 bases and 5 bases, with 15 bases remaining between them. This CDR3 has 15 residues. The CDR3 reads CASSLRQGEVETQYF. Written as DNA, the CDR3 is TGTGCCAGCAGTTTAAGGCAGGGGGAGGTGGAGACCCAGTACTTC.

This clonotype showed up many times. The gene calls are TRBV6-2 or TRBV6-3 and TRBJ1-1; TRBD1 is a possible D gene (5 bases). The CDR3 runs to 15 residues. Germline CDR1 reads MNHEY; CDR2 reads SVGEGT. The V end lost 2 bases, the J end lost 0 bases, and 10 bases lay between the germline ends. The CDR3 region has the DNA TGTGCCAGCAGTTACACAGACAGAATGAACACTGAAGCTTTCTTT. Encoded protein: CASSYTDRMNTEAFF.

This clonotype appeared many times. The J gene is TRBJ2-2, the V gene TRBV7-2; D gene unclear. Germline-derived CDR1 and CDR2 are SGHTA and FQGNSA. CDR3 size: 13 residues. V lost 6 bases to trimming and J lost 3 bases, with 8 bases between them. CDR3 bases: TGTGCCAGCAGTCCCGGATACACCGGGGAGCTGTTTTTT. Translated, it gives CASSPGYTGELFF.

This clonotype occurred many times. The V and J genes are TRBV4-2 and TRBJ2-5; TRBD1 is a possible D gene (5 bases). This CDR3 spans 16 amino acids. In germline, CDR1 is LGHNA, CDR2 YNFKEQ. V was shortened by 2 bases and J by 1 base, with 14 bases between the two germline ends. The CDR3: CASSQSKQDSQETQYF. The CDR3 DNA sequence: TGTGCCAGCAGCCAATCCAAACAAGACAGCCAAGAGACCCAGTACTTC.

This clonotype has a count of ten or more. The rearrangement links TRBV20-1 to TRBJ2-1; 10 nucleotides align to TRBD2. V lost 0 bases to trimming and J lost 0 bases; unmatched junction nucleotides: 8. The CDR3 covers 18 residues. Per the germline V gene, CDR1 is DFQATT and CDR2 is SNEGSKA (reference sequence). The CDR3 bases are TGCAGTGCTAGAGAGTGGGGTGCTAGCGGGAGCTCCTACAATGAGCAGTTCTTC. It encodes CSAREWGASGSSYNEQFF.

This clonotype was detected ten times or more. The V call is TRBV10-3, the J call TRBJ1-1; 8 bases are a match to TRBD1. CDR1 ENHRY and CDR2 SYGVKD come from the germline V gene. Losses at the gene ends were 3 bases for V and 7 bases for J; bases not matched to a gene: 10. The CDR3 is 15 amino acids. The CDR3 nucleotides are TGTGCCATCAGTGAATCGGCAGGGGGCGCGGGTGAAGCTTTCTTT. Translated, it gives CAISESAGGAGEAFF.

The V gene is TRBV19, the J gene TRBJ2-1; D might be TRBD2 (5 bases). Germline values: CDR1 LNHDA, CDR2 SQIVND (reference sequence). The CDR3 sequence is 16 residues long. Trimming shortened V by 7 bases and J by 0 bases, and 16 bases separated the two germline ends. CDR3 DNA sequence: TGTGCCAGTATCCCACCCGGCACTAGCTCCTACAATGAGCAGTTCTTC. The encoded protein is CASIPPGTSSYNEQFF.

This clonotype was recorded at least ten times. The J gene is TRBJ2-7, the V gene TRBV3-1; D possibly corresponds to TRBD1 (6 bases). The CDR3 contains 15 residues. Looked up from germline, CDR1 is LGHDT and CDR2 is YNNKEL (reference sequence). Trimming shortened V by 4 bases and J by 1 base, and 14 bases separated the two germline ends. The CDR3 reads CASSRPGHLSYEQYF. The CDR3 nucleotides are TGTGCCAGCAGCCGTCCGGGACACCTATCCTACGAGCAGTACTTC.

Only one count was recorded for this clonotype. V usage is TRBV6-5 and J usage is TRBJ2-3; D gene unclear. The CDR3 spans 17 residues. Germline CDR1 MNHEY, CDR2 SVGAGI. V lost 2 bases and J lost 2, with 17 bases in between. The CDR3 spells CASSYDGVRTPTDTQYF. DNA for the CDR3: TGTGCCAGCAGTTACGACGGCGTTAGAACCCCCACAGATACGCAGTATTTT.

This chain connects TRBV11-1 to TRBJ2-1; 10 bases are a match to TRBD2. The CDR3 contains 15 residues. Germline V gives CDR1 SGHAT, CDR2 FQDESV (reference sequence). The junction had 5 bases not matched to a gene; V was cut back by 3 bases and J by 6 bases. CDR3 region: CASSFSLAGINEQFF. CDR3 DNA: TGTGCCAGCAGCTTTTCACTAGCGGGGATCAATGAGCAGTTCTTC. The entire variable domain, with the rest obtained from reference TRBV11-1 and TRBJ2-1, is as follows: EAEVAQSPRYKITEKSQAVAFWCDPISGHATLYWYRQILGQGPELLVQFQDESVVDDSQLPKDRFSAERLKGVDSTLKIQPAELGDSAMYLCASSFSLAGINEQFFGPGTRLTVL.

This clonotype has ten or more counts. J is TRBJ1-2 and V is TRBV7-2, with 7 bases fitting TRBD1. With 5 bases clipped from V and 8 bases from J, the junction kept 5 bases outside the gene matches. The V gene's germline CDR1 is SGHTA and CDR2 FQGNSA. The CDR3 loop spans 12 amino acids. CDR3 region: CASSPGTVGYTF. The CDR3 bases are TGTGCCAGCAGCCCGGGGACAGTCGGCTACACCTTC.

There are many counts of this clonotype. The chain recombines TRBV20-1 with TRBJ2-5; 7 bases line up with TRBD2. The CDR3 is 15 residues long. V lost 3 bases, J lost 4 bases, and 11 bases stayed unmatched. Germline V CDR1 and CDR2: DFQATT, SNEGSKA (reference sequence). Here the CDR3 reads CSASSRRGGRETQYF. DNA of the CDR3: TGCAGTGCTAGCAGTCGGAGGGGCGGGAGAGAGACCCAGTACTTC.

This clonotype came up a few times. The chain links TRBV12-3 or TRBV12-4 to TRBJ2-3, with TRBD1 matching over 7 bases. The CDR3 length is 14 residues. V dropped 5 bases and J dropped 2; count of bases not matched to a gene: 4. The CDR3 sequence: CASSPGQHTDTQYF. The CDR3 DNA is TGTGCCAGCAGTCCGGGACAGCACACAGATACGCAGTATTTT.

This clonotype was recorded at least ten times. The rearrangement uses TRBV5-8 and TRBJ1-2; 10 positions match TRBD1. Germline CDR1 is SGHTS and CDR2 is YDEGEE. Trimming at V came to 4 bases and at J to 3 bases, leaving 6 bases not matched to a gene. The CDR3 contains 15 residues. CDR3 DNA sequence: TGTGCCAGCAGCGAAACGGACAGGGGGTACTATGGCTACACCTTC. The encoded protein is CASSETDRGYYGYTF.

There are many counts of this clonotype. The chain joins TRBV5-1 to TRBJ2-3; D might be TRBD1 or TRBD2, each matching 7 bases. Germline V gives CDR1 SGHRS, CDR2 YFSETQ. The CDR3 is 15 residues long. Between the trimmed V and J ends, which lost 4 bases and 5 bases, there was a span of 17 bases. The chain's CDR3 is CASSRTGEGRDTQYF. CDR3 nucleotides: TGCGCCAGCAGCCGAACAGGGGAGGGAAGAGATACGCAGTATTTT.

The V and J genes are TRBV20-1 and TRBJ2-5; 7 positions match TRBD2. The V and J ends lost 0 bases and 2 bases, in that order; junction bases with no gene match: 6. CDR3 length equals 15 residues. The germline V gene encodes CDR1 DFQATT and CDR2 SNEGSKA (reference sequence). CDR3 residues: CSARDLGTNQETQYF. CDR3 bases: TGCAGTGCTAGAGATCTTGGGACTAATCAAGAGACCCAGTACTTC.

In its sample, this clonotype was seen many times. The chain has TRBV24-1 and TRBJ2-7, with unresolved D. Germline loops: CDR1 KGHDR, CDR2 SFDVKD. The CDR3 has 16 amino acids. V was clipped by 8 bases and J by 6 bases, with 25 bases between them. DNA for the CDR3: TGTGCCACCACGAGGCATAAGGCGGACCTGGTGAGCGAGCAGTACGTC. It yields the protein CATTRHKADLVSEQYV.

This clonotype was counted many times. In nucleotides, the CDR3 is TGCGCCAGCAGGACTAGCGAGCGAGAGACCCAGTACTTC. This sequence encodes CASRTSERETQYF. The V call is TRBV5-1, the J call TRBJ2-5, with 8 bases aligning to TRBD2. With 5 bases clipped from V and 4 bases from J, the junction kept 4 bases outside the gene matches. The germline V gene has CDR1 SGHRS and CDR2 YFSETQ. The CDR3 runs to 13 residues.

This clonotype was observed at least ten times. The chain has TRBV9 and TRBJ2-1; perhaps TRBD2 as D (6 bases). This CDR3 is built from 21 residues. V gave up 0 bases and J gave up 3 bases, with 28 bases separating them. The germline gives CDR1 SGDLS, CDR2 YYNGEE. Written as DNA, the CDR3 is TGTGCCAGCAGCGTAGTCTGGGGTCCCGGCCTGGGGGGTAAGGTCTACAATGAGCAGTTCTTC. Translation: CASSVVWGPGLGGKVYNEQFF.

This clonotype was seen at least ten times. The CDR3 reads CASSIGLAGVSGELFF. CDR3 nucleotides: TGTGCCAGCAGTATTGGACTAGCGGGAGTGAGCGGGGAGCTGTTTTTT. The gene calls are TRBV7-9 and TRBJ2-2; 13 nucleotides match TRBD2. The CDR3 length is 16 residues. Germline lookup yields CDR1 SEHNR and CDR2 FQNEAQ (reference sequence). With 6 bases clipped from V and 7 bases from J, the junction kept 8 bases outside the gene matches.

This clonotype came up many times. This chain joins TRBV6-1 and TRBJ2-7; D not resolved. This CDR3 is 10 amino acids long. The germline V gene has CDR1 MNHNS and CDR2 SASEGT. The ends were cut back, 5 bases at V and 2 bases at J, with 1 base in the middle. CDR3 residues: CASSPYEQYV. The CDR3 nucleotides read TGTGCCAGCAGTCCCTACGAGCAGTACGTC.

This clonotype appeared many times. J is TRBJ2-1 and V is TRBV7-8, with TRBD2 identical over 7 bases. Germline assignment: CDR1 SGHVS and CDR2 FQNEAQ. This CDR3 region has 14 residues. J was trimmed by 7 bases and V by 7 bases; bases with no gene match: 10. The CDR3 region is CASKPRREINEQFF. The CDR3 DNA is TGTGCCAGCAAGCCGAGGCGGGAGATTAATGAGCAGTTCTTC.

In the case of this clonotype: A much larger clone differs from this one at a single base, so this may be a read error. J is TRBJ2-3 and V is TRBV19; the D gene is possibly TRBD1 (6 bases). This CDR3 is 16 amino acids long. Germline-derived CDR1 and CDR2 are LNHDA and SQIVND (reference sequence). The CDR3 DNA sequence: TGTGCCAGTAGTATAGAGGGACAAGGACTCCAAGATACGCAGTGTTTT. Protein: CASSIEGQGLQDTQCF. The complete variable domain, with remaining parts taken from reference TRBV19 and TRBJ2-3, reads DGGITQSPKYLFRKEGQNVTLSCEQNLNHDAMYWYRQDPGQGLRLIYYSQIVNDFQKGDIAEGYSVSREKKESFPLTVTSAQKNPTAFYLCASSIEGQGLQDTQCFGPGTRLTVL.

This clonotype was detected many times. The chain recombines TRBV6-1 with TRBJ1-5; D is possibly TRBD1 (6 bases). V was clipped by 8 bases and J by 3 bases, with 14 bases between them. CDR3 size: 14 residues. Germline loops: CDR1 MNHNS, CDR2 SASEGT. The CDR3 here is CASGPRQVNQPQHF. In nucleotides, the CDR3 is TGTGCCAGCGGACCGAGACAGGTCAATCAGCCCCAGCATTTT.

Many counts were recorded for this clonotype. The gene calls are TRBV6-2 or TRBV6-3 and TRBJ1-2; 10 nucleotides line up with TRBD1. V dropped 2 bases and J dropped 6; count of bases not matched to a gene: 3. This CDR3 comprises 14 residues. Germline V gene sequence: CDR1 MNHEY, CDR2 SVGEGT. The CDR3 sequence: CASSYGTGAHGYTF. The CDR3 DNA reads as TGTGCCAGCAGTTACGGGACAGGGGCCCATGGCTACACCTTC.

This clonotype was observed at least ten times. V is TRBV4-1 and J is TRBJ1-5, with 7 bases aligning to TRBD1. The CDR3 contains 16 residues. The J segment lost 6 bases and the V segment lost 0 bases, leaving 8 bases of the junction unmatched. Germline values: CDR1 MGHRA, CDR2 YSYEKL. The chain's CDR3 is CASSQDLDREVQPQHF. The CDR3 DNA reads as TGCGCCAGCAGCCAAGATCTTGACAGGGAAGTTCAGCCCCAGCATTTT.

This clonotype was observed at least ten times. The rearrangement joins TRBV20-1 to TRBJ2-3, with 7 bases fitting TRBD2. Unmatched junction bases numbered 12, after V lost 5 bases and J lost 1 base. The CDR3 has 16 residues. Germline CDR1 is DFQATT and CDR2 is SNEGSKA (reference sequence). The CDR3 nucleotides read TGCAGTGCTCACACTCTAGCGGCTGCACGCACAGATACGCAGTATTTT. Translated, it gives CSAHTLAAARTDTQYF.

This clonotype was recorded at least ten times. This chain joins TRBV5-1 and TRBJ2-7; the match to TRBD1 covers 9 bases. Germline CDR1 SGHRS, CDR2 YFSETQ. The junction had 4 bases not matched to a gene; V was cut back by 3 bases and J by 3 bases. The CDR3 contains 14 residues. In DNA, the CDR3 is TGCGCCAGCAGCTCGACAGGGGGGAACTACGAGCAGTACGTC. Residues: CASSSTGGNYEQYV.

This clonotype was found a few times. This rearrangement joins TRBV14 to TRBJ2-1, with 9 bases lining up with TRBD2. Germline trimming cut 4 bases from V and 5 bases from J; bases unmatched to any gene: 9. From germline, CDR1 is SGHDN and CDR2 FVKESK. This CDR3 is 16 amino acids long. CDR3 bases: TGTGCCAGCAGCCGTAGCGGGAGAAACCCTAACAATGAGCAGTTCTTC. Translated: CASSRSGRNPNNEQFF.

This clonotype has a count of ten or more. V is TRBV18 and J is TRBJ1-5, with a weak D call TRBD1 (5 bases). Trimming removed 6 bases from V and 6 bases from J, with 15 bases in between. CDR1 and CDR2 from the germline V gene are KGHSH and LQKENI. The CDR3 contains 14 residues. CDR3 region: CASSPGTGGQPQHF. CDR3 nucleotide sequence: TGTGCCAGCTCGCCAGGGACGGGAGGTCAGCCCCAGCATTTT.